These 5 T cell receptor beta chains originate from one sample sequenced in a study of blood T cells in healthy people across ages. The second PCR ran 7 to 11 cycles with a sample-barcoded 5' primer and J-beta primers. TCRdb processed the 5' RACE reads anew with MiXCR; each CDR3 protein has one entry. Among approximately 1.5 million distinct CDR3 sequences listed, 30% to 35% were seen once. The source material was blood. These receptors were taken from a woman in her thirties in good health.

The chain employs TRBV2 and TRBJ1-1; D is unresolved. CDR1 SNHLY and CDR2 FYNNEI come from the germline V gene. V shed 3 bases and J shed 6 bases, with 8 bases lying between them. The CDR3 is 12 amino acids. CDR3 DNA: TGTGCCAGCAGTGAGAGAGAGTCTGAAGCTTTCTTT. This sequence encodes CASSERESEAFF.

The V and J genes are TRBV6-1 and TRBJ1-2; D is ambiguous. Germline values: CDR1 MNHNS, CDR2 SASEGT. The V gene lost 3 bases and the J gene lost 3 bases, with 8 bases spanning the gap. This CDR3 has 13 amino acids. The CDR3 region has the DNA TGTGCCAGCAGTGAGCCGAAGGACTATGGCTACACCTTC. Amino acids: CASSEPKDYGYTF.

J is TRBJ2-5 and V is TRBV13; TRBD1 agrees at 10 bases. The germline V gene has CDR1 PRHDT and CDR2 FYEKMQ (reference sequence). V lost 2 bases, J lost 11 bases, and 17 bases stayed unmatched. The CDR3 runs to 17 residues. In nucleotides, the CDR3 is TGTGCCAGCAGCTTAAGAACCGGGACAGGGGTCAACAATGAGCAGTACTTC. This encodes CASSLRTGTGVNNEQYF.

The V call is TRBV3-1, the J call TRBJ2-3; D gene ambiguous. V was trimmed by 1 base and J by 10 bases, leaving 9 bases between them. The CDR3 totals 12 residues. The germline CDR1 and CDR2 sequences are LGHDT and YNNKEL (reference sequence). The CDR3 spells CASSQAKGPQYF. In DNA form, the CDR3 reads TGTGCCAGCAGCCAAGCAAAAGGCCCGCAGTATTTT.

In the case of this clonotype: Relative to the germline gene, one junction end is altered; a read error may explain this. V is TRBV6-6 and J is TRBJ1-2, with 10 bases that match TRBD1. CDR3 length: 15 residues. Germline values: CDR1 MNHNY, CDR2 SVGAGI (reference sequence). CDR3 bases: TGTGTCAGCATCAATCCGGGACAGGGGAGCTATGGCTACACCTTC. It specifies CVSINPGQGSYGYTF.